This T cell receptor (beta chain) originates from a study of early T cells in non-severe SARS-CoV-2 infection. Study context: Alpha and beta chains were unpaired, from unsorted whole-blood bulk RNA.

Researchers tagged individual cDNA molecules with unique molecular identifiers. TCRdb independently ran MiXCR on the 5' RACE reads; one entry per CDR3 protein. The data hold 30,000 or so distinct CDR3 sequences, with around 7% observed a single time. CDR1 and CDR2 (germline): LGHDT, YNNKEL (reference sequence). The CDR3 has 13 residues. The ends were cut back, 2 bases at V and 7 bases at J, with 10 bases in the middle. General observations from the study: There was a bias toward anti-spike CD8 responses in VDJdb matching, which missed private and CD4 specificities.

This clonotype has just a few counts. What it recognizes is unknown. Sequencing was carried out using whole blood. This chain uses TRBV3-1 with TRBJ2-3; TRBD2 is a possible D gene (5 bases). The TCR comes from an adult who was a healthcare worker with PCR-confirmed SARS-CoV-2 infection or an uninfected control (not recorded which). CDR3 in DNA: TGTGCCAGCAGCCAAACCTCGGGGAATACGCAGTATTTT. It translates to CASSQTSGNTQYF.